This T cell receptor (beta chain) originates from a study of T cells after posttransplantation cyclophosphamide (dated by TCRdb to the mid-2010s). For context, the study as a whole: The study tracked T cell repertoire reconstitution by TRB sequencing after myeloablative bone marrow transplantation using posttransplantation cyclophosphamide as GVHD prophylaxis. Blood from every one of the 30 or so PTCy patients who had 1-year posttransplant specimens underwent TRB sequencing. Antigen receptor sequencing covered samples from about 40 PTCy-treated patients and 16 of their related bone marrow donors. Because TRA and TRB clonality were tightly correlated in 8 or 9 samples, subsequent TCR analyses were focused on TRB only. TRB sequencing was also done on up to roughly 3 additional blood samples from 2 to 5.2 years after transplant in 3 patients, and on pretransplant blood from 4 patients. Public TRB sequences were searched against a database of over 3,600 sequences associated with responses to pathogens, tumor antigens, self-antigens and alloantigens.

The full study reports these points: Across the 45 to 55 patients, TRB clonality was highly associated with recipient CMV seropositivity and CMV reactivation, and diversity with PTCy was similar to that in the CNI/methotrexate controls. The TRB repertoires of T cells infiltrating skin or the GI tract showed only limited overlap with the TRB repertoires found in blood. At 1-2 months, donor-recipient similarity was low but rose over the first year, and the later blood repertoires were often dominated by donor CD8+ memory clones.

The table lists this clone with a count of one. There is no known antigen for this receptor. No qualities accompany the bases; no much larger clone lies one base away. The CDR3 starts with the cysteine, ends with the phenylalanine, and has 15 residues. Solely the CDR3 DNA is kept, with 45 bases framed from the first base. CDR1 and CDR2 were assigned from the germline V gene (reference sequence) as GTSNPN and SVGIG. V has 3 bases trimmed and J has 5 bases trimmed; junction bases matching no gene number 12. What the treatment or condition label conveys for this sample: high-dose cyclophosphamide on days +3 and +4 as single-agent GVHD prophylaxis. For conditioning, the PTCy patients got busulfan and fludarabine, then a related or unrelated marrow graft, followed by cyclophosphamide on days +3 and +4. The PTCy-treated patients were drawn from a prospective, multi-institutional clinical trial. Peripheral blood and bone marrow mononuclear cells were isolated by Ficoll-Hypaque density centrifugation and cryopreserved.

Genomic DNA was used for TRB sequencing, which was performed with the immunoSEQ assay at survey resolution or with the hsTCRB kit. The original pipeline was this. The immunoSEQ software handled initial read processing, and the LymphoSeq R package was used for repertoire analyses. Clonality was computed as 1 minus normalized Shannon entropy, and a Gini coefficient was also calculated for each TRB dataset. Phenotypes of unsorted samples were inferred by mapping TRB sequences from sorted subsets of the recipient or donor onto the same recipient's unsorted samples. Held by TCRdb, this immuneACCESS table contains in-frame sequences only and omits some clones. Under half of the omission traces to an unresolved V gene where checked; the cause of the rest is unknown. That table supplies the V and J calls and clone size; D and trimming were determined from the DNA. Within this sample are about 6,800 clones, with roughly nine tenths of them counted one time only. The ten largest clones capture around 13% of the sample.

This specimen consisted of PBMCs, obtained around 1,300 days after allogeneic stem cell transplant with posttransplant cyclophosphamide. This sequence was found in a female patient aged 45 to 65 who received an allogeneic stem cell transplant from a related donor, was CMV-positive, and had no GVHD. After a transplant, the donor of the graft may account for some T cells. The chain employs TRBV30 and TRBJ2-5, with TRBD1 identical over 7 junction bases. The nucleotide sequence is TGTGCCTGGAGGGGGGCCGGACAGGCCAGGGAGACCCAGTACTTC. Its product reads: CAWRGAGQARETQYF.